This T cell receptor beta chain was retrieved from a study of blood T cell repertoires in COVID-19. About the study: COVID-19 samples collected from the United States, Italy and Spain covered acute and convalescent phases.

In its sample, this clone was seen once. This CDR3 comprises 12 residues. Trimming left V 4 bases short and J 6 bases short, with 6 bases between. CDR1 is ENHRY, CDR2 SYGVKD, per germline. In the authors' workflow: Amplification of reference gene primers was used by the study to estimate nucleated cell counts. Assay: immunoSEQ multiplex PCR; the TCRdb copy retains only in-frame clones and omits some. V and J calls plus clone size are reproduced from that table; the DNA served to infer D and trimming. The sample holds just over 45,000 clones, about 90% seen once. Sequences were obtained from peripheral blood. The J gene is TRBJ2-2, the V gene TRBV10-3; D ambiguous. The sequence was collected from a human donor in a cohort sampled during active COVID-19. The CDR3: CAISGGPGELFF. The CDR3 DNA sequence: TGTGCCATCAGTGGAGGCCCCGGGGAGCTGTTTTTT.